The 18 T cell receptor beta chains below were found in one sample sequenced in a study of cytomegalovirus exposure and HLA in healthy donors. Vbeta (60) and Jbeta (13) primers were used in the PCR. Sequencing used immunoSEQ multiplex PCR; TCRdb keeps in-frame clones, though not all of them. The sample records about 140,000 clones, roughly 80% being singletons. Sequencing input: PBMCs. These receptors were obtained from a man aged 18 to 30 in good health and CMV-seropositive.

The chain joins TRBV28 to TRBJ2-1; a possible D gene is TRBD1 (5 bases). V lost 6 bases and J lost 9, with 15 bases in between. Germline assignment: CDR1 MDHEN and CDR2 SYDVKM. This CDR3 has 13 residues. CDR3 sequence reads: CASRMPGRGEQFF. CDR3 in DNA: TGTGCCAGCAGAATGCCAGGTAGGGGTGAGCAGTTCTTC.

The CDR3 DNA follows: TGTGCCATCAGTGAGTCGACATATACTGGAAACACCATATATTTT. It specifies CAISESTYTGNTIYF. The V call is TRBV10-3, the J call TRBJ1-3; no reliable D call. The CDR3 sequence is 15 residues long. Germline assignment: CDR1 ENHRY and CDR2 SYGVKD. Trimming left V 0 bases short and J 2 bases short, with 8 bases between.

This chain joins TRBV30 and TRBJ2-1; 9 bases are a match to TRBD2. Trimming cost V 5 bases and J 0 bases; bases outside gene matches: 8. The CDR3 extends over 16 amino acids. Germline lookup yields CDR1 GTSNPN and CDR2 SVGIG (reference sequence). The CDR3 region has the DNA TGTGCCTGGGCACTAGCGGGTAGTAGCTCCTACAATGAGCAGTTCTTC. Translating it yields CAWALAGSSSYNEQFF. The entire variable domain, with the rest obtained from reference TRBV30 and TRBJ2-1, is as follows: SQTIHQWPATLVQPVGSPLSLECTVEGTSNPNLYWYRQAAGRGLQLLFYSVGIGQISSEVPQNLSASRPQDRQFILSSKKLLLSDSGFYLCAWALAGSSSYNEQFFGPGTRLTVL.

The genes are TRBV5-8 and TRBJ2-7; possibly TRBD1 for D (6 bases). Germline V gives CDR1 SGHTS, CDR2 YDEGEE. The CDR3 contains 14 residues. Trimming stripped 4 bases from V and 4 bases from J, with 15 bases between. CDR3 DNA sequence: TGTGCCAGCAGCCTCAGGGGACCCGGGTACGAGCAGTACTTC. Translated: CASSLRGPGYEQYF.

The chain carries TRBV28 and TRBJ2-3, with 9 bases identical to TRBD2. Looked up from germline, CDR1 is MDHEN and CDR2 is SYDVKM. The CDR3 length is 14 residues. V shed 6 bases and J 6 bases; nucleotides not matched to a gene: 7. The CDR3 region has the DNA TGTGCCAGCAGCCTTAGCGGGAGAAAGGATACGCAGTATTTT. Translation gives CASSLSGRKDTQYF.

V gene TRBV19 combines with J gene TRBJ1-1; a possible D gene is TRBD1 (5 bases). Per the germline V gene, CDR1 is LNHDA and CDR2 is SQIVND (reference sequence). With 6 bases removed from V and 3 bases from J, the gap between germline ends came to 11 bases. CDR3 length equals 13 residues. The CDR3 DNA sequence: TGTGCCAGTAGAAAGTGGGGGGACACTGAAGCTTTCTTT. This translates into CASRKWGDTEAFF.

The chain recombines TRBV6-4 with TRBJ1-2, with D hard to call. Looked up from germline, CDR1 is MRHNA and CDR2 is SNTAGT. Trimming pared 8 bases from V and 8 bases from J, leaving 12 bases between. The CDR3 is made up of 11 amino acids. The CDR3 sequence is CASRVLLGYTF. In DNA form, the CDR3 reads TGTGCCAGCCGAGTTTTATTGGGCTACACCTTC.

The chain combines TRBV11-2 with TRBJ2-7, with a weak D call TRBD1 (6 bases). Trimming took off 4 bases at V and 2 bases at J, with 15 bases between the two ends. CDR3 length: 15 amino acids. Germline values: CDR1 SGHAT, CDR2 FQNNGV. The CDR3 spells CASSWGPGPTYEQYF. DNA for the CDR3: TGTGCCAGCAGCTGGGGGCCGGGCCCAACCTACGAGCAGTACTTC.

This clone was seen a handful of times. The chain employs TRBV6-6 and TRBJ1-5; the D is unclear. Per germline, CDR1 MNHNY and CDR2 SVGAGI (reference sequence). CDR3 length: 14 residues. Trimming cost V 6 bases and J 2 bases, with 11 bases left between them. CDR3 residues: CASRRGSGNQPQHF. CDR3 DNA: TGTGCCAGCAGACGGGGATCTGGCAATCAGCCCCAGCATTTT.

This rearrangement joins TRBV28 to TRBJ2-7; 7 bases agree with TRBD1. Germline V lookup: CDR1 MDHEN, CDR2 SYDVKM. The CDR3 is made up of 16 amino acids. J was trimmed by 0 bases and V by 6 bases; bases with no gene match: 11. In DNA form, the CDR3 reads TGTGCCAGCAGCCTCGACAGGGCCGAAAGCTCCTACGAGCAGTACTTC. Translating gives CASSLDRAESSYEQYF.

The V gene is TRBV28, the J gene TRBJ1-5; unclear D gene. V lost 5 bases to trimming and J lost 9 bases, with 14 bases between them. Germline loops: CDR1 MDHEN, CDR2 SYDVKM. CDR3 size: 13 residues. CDR3 bases: TGTGCCAGCAGTACACCTAGCGCACGGCCCCAGCATTTT. Amino acid sequence: CASSTPSARPQHF. Full variable domain (missing parts from reference TRBV28 and TRBJ1-5): DVKVTQSSRYLVKRTGEKVFLECVQDMDHENMFWYRQDPGLGLRLIYFSYDVKMKEKGDIPEGYSVSREKKERFSLILESASTNQTSMYLCASSTPSARPQHFGDGTRLSIL.

V and J are TRBV7-9 and TRBJ2-2, with D maybe TRBD1 (6 bases). Germline V gene sequence: CDR1 SEHNR, CDR2 FQNEAQ (reference sequence). This CDR3 spans 14 amino acids. V lost 5 bases, J lost 6 bases, and 13 bases lay in between. The CDR3 DNA reads TGTGCCAGCAGCCTACAGGGATTCTCCGGGGAGCTGTTTTTT. It is translated as CASSLQGFSGELFF.

The V and J genes are TRBV6-1 and TRBJ2-7; D might be TRBD1 (5 bases). This CDR3 region has 13 residues. Germline values: CDR1 MNHNS, CDR2 SASEGT. V dropped 7 bases and J dropped 2 bases, with 12 bases sitting between them. CDR3 amino acids: CASTQTETYEQYF. The CDR3, as DNA: TGTGCCAGCACTCAGACAGAAACCTACGAGCAGTACTTC.

The count of this clone is one. The chain combines TRBV28 with TRBJ1-5; D is possibly TRBD1 (6 bases). In germline, CDR1 is MDHEN, CDR2 SYDVKM. V lost 7 bases and J lost 7, with 26 bases in between. This CDR3 spans 17 amino acids. CDR3 residues: CASTSTLGGNRWQPQHF. CDR3 nucleotide sequence: TGTGCCAGCACCTCAACTCTAGGGGGAAATAGGTGGCAGCCCCAGCATTTT.

The V and J genes are TRBV6-6 and TRBJ2-2, with TRBD2 matching 11 bases. This CDR3 region has 16 residues. J lost 3 bases, V lost 5 bases, and 5 bases had no gene match. Per the germline V gene, CDR1 is MNHNY and CDR2 is SVGAGI (reference sequence). CDR3 sequence: CASSRGSGRDTGELFF. Here the CDR3 DNA reads TGTGCCAGCAGTAGGGGTAGCGGGAGGGACACCGGGGAGCTGTTTTTT.

V usage is TRBV30 and J usage is TRBJ1-1, with D hard to call. The CDR3 has 12 amino acids. Between the trimmed V and J ends, which lost 4 bases and 0 bases, there was a span of 6 bases. Germline V gene lookup returns CDR1 GTSNPN and CDR2 SVGIG (reference sequence). The CDR3 nucleotides are TGTGCCTGGACCCTTATGAACACTGAAGCTTTCTTT. It specifies CAWTLMNTEAFF.

V gene TRBV9 combines with J gene TRBJ2-2; TRBD2 matches 14 bases. CDR1 SGDLS and CDR2 YYNGEE come from the germline V gene. The CDR3 is made up of 18 amino acids. The V segment lost 0 bases and the J segment 5 bases; nucleotides outside the gene matches: 6. The CDR3 DNA reads as TGTGCCAGCAGCGTAGATGGACTAGCGGGAGGACGGACCGGGGAGCTGTTTTTT. Translated: CASSVDGLAGGRTGELFF.

The genes are TRBV10-1 and TRBJ2-3; weak D call: TRBD2 (6 bases). Germline values: CDR1 WNHNN, CDR2 SYGVQD (reference sequence). The CDR3 sequence is 15 residues long. Trimming stripped 5 bases from V and 0 bases from J, with 12 bases between. The CDR3, as DNA: TGCGCCAGCAGTCGGGACTCCCCTAGCACAGATACGCAGTATTTT. Translation gives CASSRDSPSTDTQYF.